A single sample gave rise to the 28 T cell receptor beta chains below, sequenced in a study of tumor-infiltrating lymphocytes in primary liver carcinoma. Co-extraction yielded RNA and DNA from about 20-30 mg of unsorted bulk tissue. TCR beta cDNA came from about 0.45 ug total RNA, primed with a constant-region primer. A slightly modified ARM-PCR protocol with three nested multiplex PCR rounds produced these TCR beta libraries. A C-beta reverse primer was combined with TRBV1-TRBV30 forward primers in the first two PCR rounds, and each round had around 11 cycles. MiXCR, run by TCRdb on the multiplex PCR reads, gives a single entry per CDR3 protein. The sample includes roughly 120,000 distinct CDR3 sequences, 55% to 75% of them seen just once. The sequenced sample was liver tumor tissue from sampling region 3. Stated subset: tumor region T3, left-lateral pole. The receptors shown here come from a woman aged 55-75 years with primary liver carcinoma and hepatitis B virus infection.

Concerning this clonotype: A much larger clone differs from this one at a single base, so this may be a read error. The chain employs TRBV5-1 and TRBJ1-1, with D hard to call. The germline V gene encodes CDR1 SGHRS and CDR2 YFSETQ. CDR3 size: 13 residues. CDR3 sequence reads: CASSSYMNTEALF. The CDR3 DNA is TGCGCCAGCAGCTCGTATATGAACACTGAAGCTCTCTTT.

With respect to this clonotype: One end of the junction fails to match germline, which may point to a read error. This sequence joins TRBV5-1 and TRBJ2-7, with 7 bases matching TRBD1. Germline lookup yields CDR1 SGHRS and CDR2 YFSETQ. The CDR3 has 14 residues. Here the CDR3 reads CASSLTGTEYEQYF. In nucleotides, the CDR3 is TGCGCCAGCAGCTTGACGGGGACAGAATACGAGCAGTACTTT.

J is TRBJ2-3 and V is TRBV6-5; 9 nucleotides match TRBD2. Germline-derived CDR1 and CDR2 are MNHEY and SVGAGI. V was pared by 1 base and J by 1 base, with 6 bases of the junction left unmatched. There are 17 residues in the CDR3. This chain's CDR3 is CASSYFQAGGGTDTQYF. The CDR3 region has the DNA TGTGCCAGCAGTTACTTCCAGGCGGGAGGGGGCACAGATACGCAGTATTTT.

As to this clonotype: Since a much larger clone is just one base distant, this may be a read error. The CDR3 loop is CVSRHRSSYNEQFF. CDR3 sequence (DNA): TGTGTCAGCAGACATCGGAGCTCCTACAATGAGCAGTTCTTC. The gene calls are TRBV6-5 and TRBJ2-1; D ambiguous. From germline, CDR1 is MNHEY and CDR2 SVGAGI. This CDR3 contains 14 residues.

As to this clonotype: A read error is likely, as this CDR3 ends without the conserved phenylalanine or tryptophan. The chain couples TRBV4-1 to TRBJ2-3; tentative D call: TRBD2 (6 bases). CDR3 length equals 17 residues. In germline, CDR1 is MGHRA, CDR2 YSYEKL. The CDR3 sequence is CANSQDVPSVLGHTQYL. The CDR3, as DNA: TGCGCCAACAGCCAAGATGTCCCTAGCGTACTGGGACATACGCAGTATTTG.

Concerning this clonotype: A much larger clone sits a single nucleotide away, making a read error possible. The rearrangement joins TRBV10-3 to TRBJ2-7, with 9 positions matching TRBD1. This CDR3 is 13 amino acids long. V trimming: 9 bases; J trimming: 4 bases; junction bases outside the gene matches: 7. CDR1 and CDR2 (germline): ENHRY, SYGVKD. CDR3: CAMKGDRDYEQYF. In DNA, the CDR3 is TGTGCCATGAAGGGGGACAGGGATTACGAGCAGTACTTC.

The V and J genes are TRBV30 and TRBJ2-7, with D perhaps matching TRBD1 (6 bases). With 0 bases removed from V and 5 bases from J, the gap between germline ends came to 20 bases. There are 16 residues in the CDR3. Looked up from germline, CDR1 is GTSNPN and CDR2 is SVGIG (reference sequence). CDR3 sequence reads: CAWSVRSGDVKNEQYF. CDR3 coding DNA: TGTGCCTGGAGTGTAAGGTCAGGGGATGTTAAAAACGAGCAGTACTTC.

In regard to this clonotype: Germline and junction disagree at one end, which may indicate a read error. This sequence joins TRBV6-2 or TRBV6-3 and TRBJ2-7; perhaps TRBD1 as D (5 bases). This CDR3 region has 14 residues. CDR1 and CDR2 from the germline V gene are MNHEY and SVGEGT. Here the CDR3 DNA reads TGTGCCAACAGTTTGGACACCGGGTCCTACGAACAGTACTTC. It is translated as CANSLDTGSYEQYF.

This clonotype was detected many times. This chain links TRBV5-1 with TRBJ1-2, with TRBD1 matching 9 bases. Losses at the gene ends were 3 bases for V and 4 bases for J; bases not matched to a gene: 4. The germline gives CDR1 SGHRS, CDR2 YFSETQ. CDR3 length: 14 residues. The CDR3 DNA follows: TGCGCCAGCAGCTACGGACAGGGGATCTATGGCTACACCTTC. This gives the protein CASSYGQGIYGYTF.

As for this clonotype: The junction departs from germline at one end; a sequencing error may be responsible. This chain joins TRBV11-2 and TRBJ2-3, with D possibly matching TRBD1 (5 bases). This CDR3 region has 16 residues. CDR1 and CDR2 (germline): SGHAT, FQNNGV. DNA for the CDR3: TGTGCAAGCAGCTCAACCCGGTTACAAGGGGCAGATAGGCAGTATTTT. This sequence encodes CASSSTRLQGADRQYF.

This clonotype was observed once. The genes are TRBV24-1 and TRBJ2-5, with 9 bases identical to TRBD2. Germline V gene sequence: CDR1 KGHDR, CDR2 SFDVKD. The CDR3 spans 17 residues. V gave up 1 base and J gave up 5 bases; unmatched junction bases: 10. CDR3 coding DNA: TGTGCCACCAGTGATTTTTCAGCTAGCGGGATTTCGGAGACCCAGTACTTC. It is translated as CATSDFSASGISETQYF.

This chain links TRBV6-5 with TRBJ1-1, with 7 bases fitting TRBD1. V was clipped by 6 bases and J by 7 bases; unmatched bases: 14. This CDR3 contains 15 residues. The germline gives CDR1 MNHEY, CDR2 SVGAGI. CDR3 nucleotides: TGTGCCAGCAGACGGTCGTCGGGGACAGTTAGTGAAGCTTTCTTT. This translates into CASRRSSGTVSEAFF.

Worth noting for this clonotype: One end of the junction fails to match germline, which may point to a read error. The chain recombines TRBV6-5 with TRBJ2-3; D gene unclear. Germline V gives CDR1 MNHEY, CDR2 SVGAGI. CDR3 size: 12 residues. The CDR3 loop is CASSPYADTQCF. The CDR3 nucleotides read TGTGCCAGCAGTCCATATGCTGATACGCAGTGTTTT.

Concerning this clonotype: Compared with germline, one end of the junction differs, possibly owing to a read error. The rearrangement joins TRBV6-1 to TRBJ1-2; no definite D call. Germline values: CDR1 MNHNS, CDR2 SASEGT. CDR3 length: 12 residues. The CDR3 DNA reads TGTGTCAGCAGTGAAGATAGCTATGGCTACACCTTC. This codes for CVSSEDSYGYTF.

The chain employs TRBV12-3 or TRBV12-4 and TRBJ2-6, with D unresolved. Trimming shortened V by 3 bases and J by 5 bases, and 11 bases separated the two germline ends. This CDR3 spans 15 amino acids. CDR3 bases: TGTGCCAGCAGTTTGAGCTTCCCTTGGGCCAACGTCCTGACTTTC. This codes for CASSLSFPWANVLTF.

As to this clonotype: A read error may account for a junction end that differs from germline. The chain carries TRBV30 and TRBJ2-1; 12 nucleotides match TRBD2. CDR1 GTSNPN and CDR2 SVGIG come from the germline V gene (reference sequence). The CDR3 is 15 residues long. CDR3: CVWSEGLAGYNEQFF. The CDR3 region has the DNA TGTGTCTGGAGTGAGGGACTAGCGGGCTACAATGAGCAGTTCTTC.

In this sample, this clonotype turned up a few times. A much larger clone differs from this one at a single base, so this may be a read error. The J gene is TRBJ1-1, the V gene TRBV6-2 or TRBV6-3, with unresolved D. Germline CDR1 MNHEY, CDR2 SVGEGT. This CDR3 comprises 14 residues. Here the CDR3 reads CASSYSGWNTEALF. The CDR3 nucleotides are TGTGCCAGCAGTTACTCGGGGTGGAACACTGAAGCTCTCTTT.

V gene TRBV30 combines with J gene TRBJ2-1, with 7 bases identical to TRBD2. The CDR3 totals 14 residues. Germline CDR1 is GTSNPN and CDR2 is SVGIG (reference sequence). J was trimmed by 2 bases and V by 3 bases; bases with no gene match: 4. In DNA, the CDR3 is TGTGCCTGGAGATTTGGGAGGGCCTACAATGAGCAGTTCTTC. Its translation is CAWRFGRAYNEQFF.

Concerning this clonotype: This sequence may be a read error, since a much larger clone differs from it by one base. V and J are TRBV5-1 and TRBJ1-2, with 7 bases identical to TRBD1. This CDR3 is 15 amino acids long. Germline CDR1 and CDR2: SGHRS and YFSETQ. The CDR3 region has the DNA TGCGCCAGCAGCCCCGGAGGGACAGCTAACTATGGCAACACCTTC. Its translation is CASSPGGTANYGNTF.

On this clonotype: Compared with germline, one end of the junction differs, possibly owing to a read error. This chain uses TRBV4-1 with TRBJ1-6; no definite D call. CDR3 length equals 13 residues. CDR1 and CDR2 from the germline V gene are MGHRA and YSYEKL. Here the CDR3 reads CASSQVRDSSLRF. DNA for the CDR3: TGCGCCAGCAGCCAAGTAAGGGATTCATCCCTCCGCTTT.

This chain connects TRBV29-1 to TRBJ2-5, with TRBD1 matching over 8 bases. Germline CDR1 SQVTM, CDR2 ANQGSEA. J gave up 2 bases and V 4 bases, and 6 bases lay outside the gene matches. This CDR3 is built from 14 residues. CDR3 bases: TGCAGCGTTGGAACCGGACAGGGTCAAGAGACCCAGTACTTC. It yields the protein CSVGTGQGQETQYF.

The chain couples TRBV4-1 to TRBJ2-7; D is unclear. The CDR3 contains 13 residues. V was trimmed by 6 bases and J by 4 bases, leaving 13 bases between them. Per germline, CDR1 MGHRA and CDR2 YSYEKL. CDR3 amino acids: CASRWNGRYEQYF. The CDR3 nucleotides are TGCGCCAGCAGGTGGAACGGCCGTTACGAGCAGTACTTC.

With regard to this clonotype: A much larger clone differs by one base, so this may be a read error. The V and J genes are TRBV30 and TRBJ1-2; D call uncertain. In germline, CDR1 is GTSNPN, CDR2 SVGIG (reference sequence). This CDR3 contains 13 residues. The CDR3: CAWSVRSNYAYTF. The CDR3 DNA sequence: TGTGCCTGGAGTGTACGAAGTAACTATGCCTACACCTTC. Looking up the rest from reference TRBV30 and TRBJ1-2 gives the full variable domain: SQTIHQWPATLVQPVGSPLSLECTVEGTSNPNLYWYRQAAGRGLQLLFYSVGIGQISSEVPQNLSASRPQDRQFILSSKKLLLSDSGFYLCAWSVRSNYAYTFGSGTRLTVV.

About this clonotype: Since a much larger clone is just one base distant, this may be a read error. CDR3: CASRMDPNTRELFF. The CDR3, as DNA: TGCGCCAGCAGAATGGATCCTAACACCAGGGAGCTGTTTTTT. The chain combines TRBV10-1 with TRBJ2-2; D remains ambiguous. Germline values: CDR1 WNHNN, CDR2 SYGVQD (reference sequence). The length of the CDR3 is 14 residues.

This clonotype was detected ten times or more. The chain couples TRBV5-1 to TRBJ1-1; D is unclear. CDR1 and CDR2 from the germline V gene are SGHRS and YFSETQ. Trimming cost V 0 bases and J 4 bases, with 10 bases left between them. The CDR3 has 14 residues. CDR3 sequence: CASSLERGSTEAFF. CDR3 nucleotides: TGCGCCAGCAGCTTGGAACGGGGAAGCACTGAAGCTTTCTTT.

This clonotype was counted many times. The rearrangement joins TRBV5-1 to TRBJ2-2, with no clear D. Looked up from germline, CDR1 is SGHRS and CDR2 is YFSETQ. V shed 0 bases and J shed 2 bases, with 2 bases lying between them. This CDR3 comprises 13 residues. DNA for the CDR3: TGCGCCAGCAGCTTGGGAAACACCGGGGAGCTGTTTTTT. Translated, it gives CASSLGNTGELFF. Full variable domain (outside the CDR3, taken from reference TRBV5-1 and TRBJ2-2): KAGVTQTPRYLIKTRGQQVTLSCSPISGHRSVSWYQQTPGQGLQFLFEYFSETQRNKGNFPGRFSGRQFSNSRSEMNVSTLELGDSALYLCASSLGNTGELFFGEGSRLTVL.

This clonotype was seen at least ten times. This chain connects TRBV6-1 to TRBJ1-5; no reliable D call. The CDR3 totals 13 residues. V lost 7 bases and J 6 bases, leaving 13 bases between the germline ends. CDR1 MNHNS and CDR2 SASEGT come from the germline V gene. The CDR3 loop is CASNGQAAQPQHF. The CDR3 nucleotides read TGTGCCAGCAACGGGCAGGCTGCTCAGCCCCAGCATTTT.

A word on this clonotype: An end of the junction does not agree with germline; a read error may underlie this. The rearrangement links TRBV11-3 to TRBJ2-1; 8 positions agree with TRBD2. The CDR3 is made up of 16 amino acids. Germline loops: CDR1 SGHNT, CDR2 YENEEA. CDR3 nucleotides: TGTGCCAGCAGCGCGACTAGCGAAGGCCAGTACAATGTGCAGTTCTTC. Translation: CASSATSEGQYNVQFF.